This TCR beta chain was observed in a study of blood T cell repertoires in COVID-19. In the study overall: PBMCs, B-cell-depleted T cells, or T cells were the source of the cDNA or gDNA that made up the material.

In the original analysis: Nucleated cell number was recorded as an estimate derived from reference gene primer amplification. The method was immunoSEQ multiplex PCR; TCRdb's version includes in-frame clones alone and lacks a portion of them. V and J calls and clone size are copied from that table; D and trimming were computed from the DNA. In the table there are roughly 400,000 clones, around 87% of which are singletons. This CDR3 is 15 amino acids long. V trimming: 3 bases; J trimming: 6 bases; junction bases outside the gene matches: 13. Per the germline V gene, CDR1 is GTSNPN and CDR2 is SVGIG (reference sequence). One Seattle source followed patients from active infection through their disease course.

The genes are TRBV30 and TRBJ1-2; 7 nucleotides agree with TRBD1. The sample taken for sequencing was peripheral blood. The sequence was obtained from a woman aged 55 to 70 with COVID-19, enrolled during active disease. The CDR3, as DNA: TGTGCCTGGAGGTTCCGACAGGGCAAGCCGGATGGCTACACCTTC. It codes for CAWRFRQGKPDGYTF.